This T cell receptor beta chain was obtained from a study of blood T cell repertoires in COVID-19. Study details: The samples span acute and convalescent COVID-19 from the United States, Italy and Spain. From T cells, B-cell-depleted T cells, or PBMCs came the material, which was cDNA or gDNA.

Study processing details: Estimated nucleated cell counts came from reference gene primer amplification. Sequencing was performed with immunoSEQ multiplex PCR; in TCRdb, only in-frame clones are kept and a portion is missing. Clone size and V and J calls were adopted from that table, with D and trimming inferred from the DNA. The sample has around 100,000 clones; 85% to 90% are singletons. V lost 1 base and J 7 bases, leaving 14 bases between the germline ends. The germline CDR1 and CDR2 sequences are SGHTA and FQGNSA. The CDR3 is 15 residues long. The sequence came from a human donor in a cohort sampled during active COVID-19. This sequence joins TRBV7-2 and TRBJ2-4; tentative D call: TRBD2 (7 bases). Material for sequencing was peripheral blood. The CDR3 spells CASSLDRTRGNIQYF. In DNA form, the CDR3 reads TGTGCCAGCAGCTTAGATCGGACTAGGGGGAACATTCAGTACTTC.